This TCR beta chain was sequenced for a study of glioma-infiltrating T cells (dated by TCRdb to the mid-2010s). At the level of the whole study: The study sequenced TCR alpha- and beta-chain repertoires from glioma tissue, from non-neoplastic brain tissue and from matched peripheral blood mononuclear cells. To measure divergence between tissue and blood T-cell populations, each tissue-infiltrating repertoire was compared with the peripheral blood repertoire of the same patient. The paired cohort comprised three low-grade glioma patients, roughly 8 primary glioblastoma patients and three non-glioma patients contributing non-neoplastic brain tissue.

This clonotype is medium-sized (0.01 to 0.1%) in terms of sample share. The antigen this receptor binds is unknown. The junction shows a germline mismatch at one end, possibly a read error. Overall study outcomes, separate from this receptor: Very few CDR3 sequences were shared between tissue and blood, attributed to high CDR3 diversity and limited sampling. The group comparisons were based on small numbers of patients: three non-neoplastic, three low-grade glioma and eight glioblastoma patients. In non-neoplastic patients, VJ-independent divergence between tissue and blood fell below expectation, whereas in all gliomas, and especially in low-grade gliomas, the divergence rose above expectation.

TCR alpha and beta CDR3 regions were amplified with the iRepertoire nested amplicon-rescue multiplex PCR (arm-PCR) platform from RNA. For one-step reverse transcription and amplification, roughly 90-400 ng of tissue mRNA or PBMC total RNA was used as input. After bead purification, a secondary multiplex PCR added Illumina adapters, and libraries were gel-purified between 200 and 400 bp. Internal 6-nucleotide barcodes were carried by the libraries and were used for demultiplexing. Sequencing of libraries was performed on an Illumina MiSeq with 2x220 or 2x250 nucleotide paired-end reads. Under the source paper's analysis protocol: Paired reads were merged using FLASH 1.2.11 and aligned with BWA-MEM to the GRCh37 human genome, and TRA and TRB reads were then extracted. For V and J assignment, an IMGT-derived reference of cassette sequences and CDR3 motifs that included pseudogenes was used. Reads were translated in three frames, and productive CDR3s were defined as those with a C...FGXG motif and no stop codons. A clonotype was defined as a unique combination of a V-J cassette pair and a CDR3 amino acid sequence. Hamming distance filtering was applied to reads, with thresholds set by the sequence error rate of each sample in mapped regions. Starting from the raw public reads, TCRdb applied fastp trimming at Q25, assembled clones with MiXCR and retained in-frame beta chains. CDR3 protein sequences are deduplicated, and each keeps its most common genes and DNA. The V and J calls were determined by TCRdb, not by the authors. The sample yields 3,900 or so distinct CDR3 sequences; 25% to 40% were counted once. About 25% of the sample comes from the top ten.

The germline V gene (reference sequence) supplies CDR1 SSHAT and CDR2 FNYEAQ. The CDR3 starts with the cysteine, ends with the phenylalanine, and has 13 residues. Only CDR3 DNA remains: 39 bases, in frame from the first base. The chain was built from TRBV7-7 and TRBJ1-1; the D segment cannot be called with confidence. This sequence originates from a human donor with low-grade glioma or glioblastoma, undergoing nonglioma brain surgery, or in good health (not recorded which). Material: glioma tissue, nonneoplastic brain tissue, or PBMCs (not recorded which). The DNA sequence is TGTGCTAGCAGCTTAAACCCCGGGTCCGAAGCTTTCTTT. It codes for CASSLNPGSEAFF.